This T cell receptor beta chain was sequenced in a study of T-cell reconstitution after alpha-beta-depleted transplantation in children. This CDR3 spans 14 amino acids. Germline V gives CDR1 SGHNT, CDR2 YENEEA. Losses at the gene ends were 8 bases for V and 5 bases for J; bases not matched to a gene: 11. Construction of the TCRbeta library involved unique molecular identifiers. TCRdb passed the PCR reads through MiXCR, listing each CDR3 protein once. The sample shows approximately 490,000 distinct CDR3 sequences, around 12% of them seen only once. This TCR derives from a human donor who donated a stem cell graft to a child with combined immunodeficiency. Here the sequenced sample was PBMCs from the stem cell graft donor, taken from the stem cell graft. The chain recombines TRBV11-3 with TRBJ2-5; 7 nucleotides line up with TRBD2. For the CDR3, the DNA is TGTGCCAGCTGGGAGGGCGGGATGGGTGAGACCCAGTACTTC. Translated: CASWEGGMGETQYF.